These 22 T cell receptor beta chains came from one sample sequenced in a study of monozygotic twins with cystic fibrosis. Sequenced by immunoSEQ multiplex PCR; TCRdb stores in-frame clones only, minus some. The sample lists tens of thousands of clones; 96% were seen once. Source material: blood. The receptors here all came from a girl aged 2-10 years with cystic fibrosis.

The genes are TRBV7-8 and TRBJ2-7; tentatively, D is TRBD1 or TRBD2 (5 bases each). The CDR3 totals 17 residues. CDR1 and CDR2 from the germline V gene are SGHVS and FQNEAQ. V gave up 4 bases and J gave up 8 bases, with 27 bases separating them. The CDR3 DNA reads TGTGCCAGCAGCTCCCGGCCCTCCTCGGGGCTTTCCGCGAAGCAGTACTTC. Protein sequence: CASSSRPSSGLSAKQYF.

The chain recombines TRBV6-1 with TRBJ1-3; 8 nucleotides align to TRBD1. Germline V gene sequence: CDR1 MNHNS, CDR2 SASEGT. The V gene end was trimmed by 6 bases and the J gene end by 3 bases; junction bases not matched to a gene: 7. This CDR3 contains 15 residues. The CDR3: CASRDREGDGNTIYF. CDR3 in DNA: TGTGCCAGCAGGGACAGGGAGGGGGATGGAAACACCATATATTTT.

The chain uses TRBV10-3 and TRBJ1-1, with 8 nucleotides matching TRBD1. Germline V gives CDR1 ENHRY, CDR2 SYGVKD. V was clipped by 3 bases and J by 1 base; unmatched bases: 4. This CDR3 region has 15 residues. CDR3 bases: TGTGCCATCAGTGACAGACAGGGGCAGAACACTGAAGCTTTCTTT. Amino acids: CAISDRQGQNTEAFF.

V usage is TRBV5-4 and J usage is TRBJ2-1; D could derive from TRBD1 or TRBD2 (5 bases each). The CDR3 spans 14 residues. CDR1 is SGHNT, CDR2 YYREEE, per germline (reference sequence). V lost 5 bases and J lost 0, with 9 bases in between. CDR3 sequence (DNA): TGTGCCAGCAGGTCCGGGACCTCCTACAATGAGCAGTTCTTC. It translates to CASRSGTSYNEQFF.

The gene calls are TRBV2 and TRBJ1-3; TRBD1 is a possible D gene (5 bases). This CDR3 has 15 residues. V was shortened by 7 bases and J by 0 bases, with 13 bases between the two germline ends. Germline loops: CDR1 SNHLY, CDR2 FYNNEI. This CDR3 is CASNRGVRSGNTIYF. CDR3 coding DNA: TGTGCCAGCAATCGGGGGGTGCGCTCTGGAAACACCATATATTTT.

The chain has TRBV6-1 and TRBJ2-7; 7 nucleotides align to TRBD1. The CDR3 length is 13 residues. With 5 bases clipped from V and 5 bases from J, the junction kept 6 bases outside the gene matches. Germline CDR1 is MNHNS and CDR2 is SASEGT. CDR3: CASSITGDNEQYF. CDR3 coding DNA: TGTGCCAGCAGTATTACAGGGGACAACGAGCAGTACTTC.

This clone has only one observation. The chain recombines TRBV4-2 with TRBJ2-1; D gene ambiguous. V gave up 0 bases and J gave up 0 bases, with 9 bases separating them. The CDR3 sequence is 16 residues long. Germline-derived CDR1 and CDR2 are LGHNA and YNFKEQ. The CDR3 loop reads CASSQESSSSYNEQFF. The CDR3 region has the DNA TGTGCCAGCAGCCAAGAAAGCTCAAGCTCCTACAATGAGCAGTTCTTC.

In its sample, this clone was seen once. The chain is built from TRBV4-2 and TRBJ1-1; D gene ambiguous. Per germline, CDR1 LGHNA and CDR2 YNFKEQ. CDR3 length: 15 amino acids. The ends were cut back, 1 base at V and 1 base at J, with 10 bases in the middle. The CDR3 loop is CASSQASIGNTEAFF. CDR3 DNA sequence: TGTGCCAGCAGCCAAGCTTCGATTGGGAACACTGAAGCTTTCTTT.

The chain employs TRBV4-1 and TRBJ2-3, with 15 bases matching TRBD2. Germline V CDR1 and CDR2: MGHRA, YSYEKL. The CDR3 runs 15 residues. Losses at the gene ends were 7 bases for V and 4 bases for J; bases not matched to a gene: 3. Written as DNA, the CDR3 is TGCGCCAGCAATGGACTAGCGGGAGGGCCAGATACGCAGTATTTT. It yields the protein CASNGLAGGPDTQYF.

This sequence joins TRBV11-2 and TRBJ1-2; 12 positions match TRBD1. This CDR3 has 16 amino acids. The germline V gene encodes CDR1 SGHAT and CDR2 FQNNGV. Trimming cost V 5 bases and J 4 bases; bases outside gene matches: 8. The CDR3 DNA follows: TGTGCCAGCAGCCCGCCGGGACAGGGGGCGGGCTATGGCTACACCTTC. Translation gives CASSPPGQGAGYGYTF. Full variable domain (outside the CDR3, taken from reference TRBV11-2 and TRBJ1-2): EAGVAQSPRYKIIEKRQSVAFWCNPISGHATLYWYQQILGQGPKLLIQFQNNGVVDDSQLPKDRFSAERLKGVDSTLKIQPAKLEDSAVYLCASSPPGQGAGYGYTFGSGTRLTVV.

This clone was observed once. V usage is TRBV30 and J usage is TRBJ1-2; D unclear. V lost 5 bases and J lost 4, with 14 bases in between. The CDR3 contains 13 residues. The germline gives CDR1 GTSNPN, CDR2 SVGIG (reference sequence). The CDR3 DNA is TGTGCCTGGGGAAGAGGTTGGGGCTATGGCTACACCTTC. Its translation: CAWGRGWGYGYTF.

The CDR3 nucleotides read TGTGCCAGCAGCTTGGAAAAAGGACCAGATACGCAGTATTTT. Translating gives CASSLEKGPDTQYF. The chain employs TRBV5-4 and TRBJ2-3; D call uncertain. Germline V gives CDR1 SGHNT, CDR2 YYREEE (reference sequence). This CDR3 contains 14 residues. The V gene lost 0 bases and the J gene lost 4 bases, with 9 bases spanning the gap.

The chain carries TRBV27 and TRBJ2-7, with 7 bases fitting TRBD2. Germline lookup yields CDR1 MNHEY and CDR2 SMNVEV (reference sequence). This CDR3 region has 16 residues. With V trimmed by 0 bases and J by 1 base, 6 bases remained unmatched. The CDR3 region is CASSLSGLAVSYEQYF. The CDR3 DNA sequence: TGTGCCAGCAGTTTATCAGGTCTAGCGGTTTCCTACGAGCAGTACTTC.

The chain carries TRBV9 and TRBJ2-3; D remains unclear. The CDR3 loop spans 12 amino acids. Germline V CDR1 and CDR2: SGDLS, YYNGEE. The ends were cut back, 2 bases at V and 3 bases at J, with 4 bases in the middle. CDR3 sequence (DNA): TGTGCCAGCAGCGTCGGGACAGATACGCAGTATTTT. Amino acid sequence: CASSVGTDTQYF.

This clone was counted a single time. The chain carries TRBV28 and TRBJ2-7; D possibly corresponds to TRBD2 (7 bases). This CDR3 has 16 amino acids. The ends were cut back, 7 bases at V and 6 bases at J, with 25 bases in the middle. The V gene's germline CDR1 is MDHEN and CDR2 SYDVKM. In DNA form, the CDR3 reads TGTGCCAGCACCTTAGAGGGGGGGACAACACCCCCCGAGCAGTACTTC. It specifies CASTLEGGTTPPEQYF.

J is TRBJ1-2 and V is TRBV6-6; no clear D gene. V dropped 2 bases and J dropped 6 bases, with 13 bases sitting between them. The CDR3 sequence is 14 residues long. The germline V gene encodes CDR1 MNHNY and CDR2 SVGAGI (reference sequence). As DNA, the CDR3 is TGTGCCAGCAGTTACGATTCAGGAAAGGATGGCTACACCTTC. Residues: CASSYDSGKDGYTF.

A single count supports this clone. In DNA form, the CDR3 reads TGCGCCAGCGCCTCTTTGGGGAGCGGCTCCCACTACGAGCAGTACTTC. As protein: CASASLGSGSHYEQYF. This sequence joins TRBV5-1 and TRBJ2-7, with a possible D match to TRBD2 (5 bases). Germline V gene sequence: CDR1 SGHRS, CDR2 YFSETQ. V was trimmed by 7 bases and J by 3 bases, leaving 23 bases between them. CDR3 size: 16 residues.

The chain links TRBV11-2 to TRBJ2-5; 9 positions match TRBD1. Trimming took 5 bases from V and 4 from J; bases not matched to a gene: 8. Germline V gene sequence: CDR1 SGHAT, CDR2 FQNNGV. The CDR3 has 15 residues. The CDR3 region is CASSLPGQGRETQYF. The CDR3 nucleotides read TGTGCCAGCAGCCTCCCGGGACAGGGAAGAGAGACCCAGTACTTC.

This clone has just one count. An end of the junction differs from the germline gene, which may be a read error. The CDR3 is CASHKGLIAGGYTEQFF. The CDR3 nucleotides read TGTGCCAGCCATAAAGGTCTGATAGCGGGAGGGTACACTGAGCAGTTCTTC. The J gene is TRBJ2-1, the V gene TRBV19, with 11 bases aligning to TRBD2. The V gene's germline CDR1 is LNHDA and CDR2 SQIVND (reference sequence). The CDR3 totals 17 residues. The whole variable domain, remainder taken from reference TRBV19 and TRBJ2-1, is DGGITQSPKYLFRKEGQNVTLSCEQNLNHDAMYWYRQDPGQGLRLIYYSQIVNDFQKGDIAEGYSVSREKKESFPLTVTSAQKNPTAFYLCASHKGLIAGGYTEQFFGPGTRLTVL.

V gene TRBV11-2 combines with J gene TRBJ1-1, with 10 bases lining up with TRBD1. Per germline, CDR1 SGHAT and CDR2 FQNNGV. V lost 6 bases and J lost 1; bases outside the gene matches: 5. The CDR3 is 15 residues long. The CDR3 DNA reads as TGTGCCAGCAGTCGCCGACAGGGGGCGAACACTGAAGCTTTCTTT. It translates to CASSRRQGANTEAFF.

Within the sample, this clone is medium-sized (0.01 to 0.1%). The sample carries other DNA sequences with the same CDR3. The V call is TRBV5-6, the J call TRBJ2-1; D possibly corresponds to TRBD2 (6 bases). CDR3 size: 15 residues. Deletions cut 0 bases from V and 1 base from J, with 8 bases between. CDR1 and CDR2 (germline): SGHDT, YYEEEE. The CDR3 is CASSLGGNSYNEQFF. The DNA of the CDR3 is TGTGCCAGCAGCTTGGGCGGGAATTCCTACAATGAGCAGTTCTTC.

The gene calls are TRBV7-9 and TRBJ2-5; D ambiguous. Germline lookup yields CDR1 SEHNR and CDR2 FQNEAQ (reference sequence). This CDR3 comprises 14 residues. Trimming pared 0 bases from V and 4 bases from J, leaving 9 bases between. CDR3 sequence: CASSLAGSGETQYF. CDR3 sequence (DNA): TGTGCCAGCAGCTTAGCGGGGTCTGGAGAGACCCAGTACTTC.